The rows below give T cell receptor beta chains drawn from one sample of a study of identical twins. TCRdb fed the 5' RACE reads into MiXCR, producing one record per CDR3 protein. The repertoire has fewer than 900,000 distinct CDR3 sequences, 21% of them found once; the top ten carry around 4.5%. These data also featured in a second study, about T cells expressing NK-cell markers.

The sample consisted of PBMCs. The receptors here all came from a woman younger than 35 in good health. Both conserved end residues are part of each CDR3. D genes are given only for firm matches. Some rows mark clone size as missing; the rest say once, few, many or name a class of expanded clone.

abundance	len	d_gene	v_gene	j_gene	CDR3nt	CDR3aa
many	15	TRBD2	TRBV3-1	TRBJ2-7	TGTGCCAGCAGCCCCACTAGCGGGGGGGCCGACGAGCAGTACTTC	CASSPTSGGADEQYF
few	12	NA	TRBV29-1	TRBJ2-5	TGCAGCGTTGATGATAGCTTAGAGACCCAGTACTTC	CSVDDSLETQYF
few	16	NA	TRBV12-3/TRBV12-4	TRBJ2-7	TGTGCCAGCAGTTTAGGAGGCCAGGGGGGAAACTACGAGCAGTACTTC	CASSLGGQGGNYEQYF
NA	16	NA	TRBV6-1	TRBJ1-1	TGTGCCAGTGCTGGGCGGGGTACCTCCTCTGCCGCTGAAGCTTTCTTT	CASAGRGTSSAAEAFF
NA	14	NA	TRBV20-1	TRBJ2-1	TGCAGTGCGCCGAGGCTCATTGATTTCAATGAGCAGTTCTTC	CSAPRLIDFNEQFF
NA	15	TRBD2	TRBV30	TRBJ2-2	TGTGCCTGGAGTGTGAGGACTAGTTATGGCGGGGAGCTGTTTTTT	CAWSVRTSYGGELFF
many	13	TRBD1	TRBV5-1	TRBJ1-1	TGCGCCAGCAGCAACGGACAGGGCGCACCTGCTTTCTTT	CASSNGQGAPAFF
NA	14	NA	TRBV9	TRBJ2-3	TGTGCCAGCAGCGTAGACCAGGGGACAGATACGCAGTATTTT	CASSVDQGTDTQYF
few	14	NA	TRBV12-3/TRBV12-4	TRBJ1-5	TGTGCCACAACCTCAGGTGGCCGGGATCAGCCCCAGCATTTT	CATTSGGRDQPQHF
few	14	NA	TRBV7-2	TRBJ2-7	TGTGCCAGCACCCAAGTGGGACTTCCCATCGAGCAGTACTTC	CASTQVGLPIEQYF
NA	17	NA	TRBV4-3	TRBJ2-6	TGCGCCAGCAGCCAAGATAGGTCGAGGGCTGGGGCCAACGTCCTGACTTTC	CASSQDRSRAGANVLTF
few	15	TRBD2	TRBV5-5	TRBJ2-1	TGTGCCAGCAGCACTAGCGGAGTATCCTACAATGAGCAGTTCTTC	CASSTSGVSYNEQFF
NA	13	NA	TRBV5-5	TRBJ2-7	TGTGCCAGCAGTCTGGACAAGTTCTACGAGCAGTACTTC	CASSLDKFYEQYF
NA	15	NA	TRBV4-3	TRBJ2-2	TGCGCCAGCAGCCAAAGGCAGGGGAGGTTCGGGGAGCTGTTTTTT	CASSQRQGRFGELFF
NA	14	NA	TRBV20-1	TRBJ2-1	TGCAGTGCCTCTAGGGAAACCCTCTACAATGAGCAGTTCTTC	CSASRETLYNEQFF
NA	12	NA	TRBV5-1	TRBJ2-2	TGCGCCAGCAGCTTGGCCATGGGGGAGCTGTTTTTT	CASSLAMGELFF
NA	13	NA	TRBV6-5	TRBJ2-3	TGTGCCAGCAGTTACTCCGTCACAGATACGCAGTATTTT	CASSYSVTDTQYF
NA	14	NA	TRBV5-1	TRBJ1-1	TGCGCCAGCAGCTTGGTCGGGAGCGACACTGAAGCTTTCTTT	CASSLVGSDTEAFF
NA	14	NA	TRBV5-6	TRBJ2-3	TGTGCCAGCAGATTGGACAGATCACCAGATACGCAGTATTTT	CASRLDRSPDTQYF
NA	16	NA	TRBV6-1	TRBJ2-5	TGTGCCAGCAGGTCGCCGGGACTTGCCGACGAAGAGACCCAGTACTTC	CASRSPGLADEETQYF
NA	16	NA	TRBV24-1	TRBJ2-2	TGTGCCACCAGTGACTCCCAAAAATGGGGCACCGGGGAGCTGTTTTTT	CATSDSQKWGTGELFF
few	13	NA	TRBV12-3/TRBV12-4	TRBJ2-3	TGTGCCAGCAAAAGGGCAGGGGGGGATACGCAGTATTTT	CASKRAGGDTQYF
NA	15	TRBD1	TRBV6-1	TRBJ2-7	TGTGCCAGCACCCGCGGTGGGACAGGGGTCTACGAGCAGTACTTC	CASTRGGTGVYEQYF
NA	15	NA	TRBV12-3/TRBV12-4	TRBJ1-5	TGTGCCAGCAGTTTGCGCTCAGGGGGCAATCAGCCCCAGCATTTT	CASSLRSGGNQPQHF
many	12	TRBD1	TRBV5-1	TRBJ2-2	TGCGCCAGCAGCTTGGGGCAGGGGGAACTGTTTTTT	CASSLGQGELFF
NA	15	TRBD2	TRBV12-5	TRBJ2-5	TGTGCTAGTGGTTCCCCTAGCGGGGGGCAAGAGACCCAGTACTTC	CASGSPSGGQETQYF
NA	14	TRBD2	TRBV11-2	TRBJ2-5	TGTGCCAGCAGCACCGTGACTAGCGGGGGTTCCCAGTACTTC	CASSTVTSGGSQYF
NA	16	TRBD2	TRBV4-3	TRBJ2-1	TGCGCCAGCAGCCAAGAGCGACTAGCGCGTTACAATGAGCAGTTCTTC	CASSQERLARYNEQFF
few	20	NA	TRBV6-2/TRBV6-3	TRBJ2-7	TGTGCCAGCAGTTACTCGTTAGGGTTCGATGAACTCCCCTCTCCGGACGAGCAGTACTTC	CASSYSLGFDELPSPDEQYF
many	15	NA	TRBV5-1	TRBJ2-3	TGCGCCAGCAGCTTATTCCTAGGGGGTCCAGATACGCAGTATTTT	CASSLFLGGPDTQYF
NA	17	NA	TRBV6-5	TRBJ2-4	TGTGCCAGCAGTTACTCGGGCCCTGATCCAGCCAAAAACATTCAGTACTTC	CASSYSGPDPAKNIQYF
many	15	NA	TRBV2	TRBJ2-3	TGTGCCAGCAGGGACAGCCTCTCTAGCACAGATACGCAGTATTTT	CASRDSLSSTDTQYF
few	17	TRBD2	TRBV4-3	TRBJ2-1	TGCGCCAGCAGCCAAGGCCTAGCGGGCCTGCCTTACAATGAGCAGTTCTTC	CASSQGLAGLPYNEQFF
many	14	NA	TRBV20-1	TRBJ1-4	TGCAGTGCTAGAAGGGCGGATTATAATGAAAAACTGTTTTTT	CSARRADYNEKLFF
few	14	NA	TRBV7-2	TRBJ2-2	TGTGCCAGCAGCATCAACAGGGCTGACGGGGAGCTGTTTTTT	CASSINRADGELFF
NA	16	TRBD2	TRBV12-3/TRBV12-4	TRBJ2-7	TGTGCCAGCAGTTTAGCGGTACTAGCGGGAGGCTACGAGCAGTACTTC	CASSLAVLAGGYEQYF
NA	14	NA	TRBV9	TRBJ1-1	TGTGCCAGCAGCGCGACACCGGCGAACACTGAAGCTTTCTTT	CASSATPANTEAFF
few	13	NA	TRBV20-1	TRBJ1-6	TGCAGTGCTAGGCCGGGGAATAATTCACCCCTCCACTTT	CSARPGNNSPLHF
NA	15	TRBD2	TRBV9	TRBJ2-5	TGTGCCAGCAGCACCTCTAGCGGGGCCCAAGAGACCCAGTACTTC	CASSTSSGAQETQYF
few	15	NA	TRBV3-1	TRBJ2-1	TGTGCCAGCAGCCAAGTGGCGATGAGTGACAATGAGCAGTTCTTC	CASSQVAMSDNEQFF
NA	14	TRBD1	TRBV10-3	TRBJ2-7	TGTGCCATTAAGGGACAGGACCTCGGATACGAGCAGTACTTC	CAIKGQDLGYEQYF
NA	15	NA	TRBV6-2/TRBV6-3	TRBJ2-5	TGTGCCAGCAGCCCAGACCTAGAAACAGAAGAGACCCAGTACTTC	CASSPDLETEETQYF
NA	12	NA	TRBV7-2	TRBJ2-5	TGTGCCAGCAGCTTAGATTCGGGAACCCAGTACTTC	CASSLDSGTQYF
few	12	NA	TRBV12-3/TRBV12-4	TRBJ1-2	TGTGCCAGCACGCCAGGGGATCATGGCTACACCTTC	CASTPGDHGYTF
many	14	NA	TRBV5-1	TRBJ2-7	TGCGCCAGCAGCTTGGACAGACTAGCCTACGAGCAGTACTTC	CASSLDRLAYEQYF
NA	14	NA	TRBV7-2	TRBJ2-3	TGTGCCAGCAGCTTAGGAACCCCAGTAGATACGCAGTATTTT	CASSLGTPVDTQYF
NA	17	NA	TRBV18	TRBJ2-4	TGTGCCAGCTCAGGGACACAGGGAGATGGATTCAAAAACATTCAGTACTTC	CASSGTQGDGFKNIQYF
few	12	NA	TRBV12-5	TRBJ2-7	TGTGCTAGTGGGGTGAGCTCCTACGAGCAGTACTTC	CASGVSSYEQYF
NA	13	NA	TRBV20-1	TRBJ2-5	TGCAGTGCTTTCCAGGGGCTGTCGGAGACCCAGTACTTC	CSAFQGLSETQYF
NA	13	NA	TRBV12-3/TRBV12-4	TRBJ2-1	TGTGCCAGCAGTTTAGCGCCAGTTGTTCGGCAGTTCTTC	CASSLAPVVRQFF